This TCR beta chain was sequenced in a study of human T cells and chemical hapten exposure. Study-level background: Minor pooled library volume differences mainly drove per-sample TCR yield variation.

Losses at the gene ends were 3 bases for V and 2 bases for J; bases not matched to a gene: 13. This CDR3 comprises 18 residues. In germline, CDR1 is DFQATT, CDR2 SNEGSKA (reference sequence). This clonotype was recorded many times. Its target is unknown. As originally analysed: Sampled TCR counts reached a median of approximately 94,000 per sample, with values ranging from about 23,224 to 700,000. Using its own MiXCR run on the RACE reads, TCRdb lists one record per CDR3 protein. The V and J calls, along with clone size, are taken from TCRdb and not from the paper's own processing. Of over 40,000 distinct CDR3 sequences in the sample, 3.3% were seen once. Study conclusions and caveats: Those TCRs sitting above 1 in 1000 frequency stayed the same with DPC sensitization.

The time point is: patch test 2, 6 weeks after DPC sensitization. Stated treatment: therapeutic diphenylcyclopropenone sensitization with weekly scalp DPC. The chain joins TRBV20-1 to TRBJ2-3, with 11 bases lining up with TRBD2. The sequence was collected from a man aged 35 to 55 with alopecia areata. Some clones in this sample may be carry-over from other donors' samples. The starting material was whole blood, obtained in connection with sensitization to the hapten diphenylcyclopropenone (DPC). CDR3 protein: CSARRSPGLAEVTDTQYF. Here the CDR3 DNA reads TGCAGTGCTAGGAGGAGCCCGGGACTAGCGGAGGTCACAGATACGCAGTATTTT.